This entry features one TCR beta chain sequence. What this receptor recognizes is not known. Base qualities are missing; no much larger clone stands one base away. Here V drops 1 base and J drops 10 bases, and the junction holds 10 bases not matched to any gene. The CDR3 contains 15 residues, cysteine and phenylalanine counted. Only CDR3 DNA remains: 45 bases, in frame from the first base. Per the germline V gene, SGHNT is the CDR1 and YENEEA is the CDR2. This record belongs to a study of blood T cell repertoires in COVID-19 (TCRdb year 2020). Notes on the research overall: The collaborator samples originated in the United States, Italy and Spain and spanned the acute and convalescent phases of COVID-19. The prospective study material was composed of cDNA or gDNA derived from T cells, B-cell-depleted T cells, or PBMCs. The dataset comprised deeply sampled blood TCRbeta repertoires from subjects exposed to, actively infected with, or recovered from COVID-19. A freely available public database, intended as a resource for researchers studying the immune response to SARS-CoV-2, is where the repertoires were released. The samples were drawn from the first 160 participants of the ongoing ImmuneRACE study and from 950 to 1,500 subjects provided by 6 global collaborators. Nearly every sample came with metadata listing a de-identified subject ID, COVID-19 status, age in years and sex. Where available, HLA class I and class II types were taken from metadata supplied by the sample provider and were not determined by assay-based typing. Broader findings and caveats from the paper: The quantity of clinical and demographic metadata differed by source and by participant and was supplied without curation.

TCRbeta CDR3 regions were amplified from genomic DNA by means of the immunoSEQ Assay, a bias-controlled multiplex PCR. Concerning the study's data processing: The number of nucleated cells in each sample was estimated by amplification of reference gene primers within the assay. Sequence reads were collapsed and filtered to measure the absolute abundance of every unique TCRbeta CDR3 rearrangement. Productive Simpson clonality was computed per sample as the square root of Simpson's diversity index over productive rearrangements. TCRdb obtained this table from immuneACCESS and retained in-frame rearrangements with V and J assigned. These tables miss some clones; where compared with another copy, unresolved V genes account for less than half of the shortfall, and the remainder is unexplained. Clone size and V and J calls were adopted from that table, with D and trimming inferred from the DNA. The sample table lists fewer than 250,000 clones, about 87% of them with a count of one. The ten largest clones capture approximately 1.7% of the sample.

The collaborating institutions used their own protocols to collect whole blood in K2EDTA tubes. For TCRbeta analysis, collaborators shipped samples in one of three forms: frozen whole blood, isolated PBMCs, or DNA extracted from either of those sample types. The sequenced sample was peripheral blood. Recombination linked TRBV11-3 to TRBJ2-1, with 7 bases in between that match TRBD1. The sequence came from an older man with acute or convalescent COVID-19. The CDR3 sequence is CASSLGTGPTEEQFF. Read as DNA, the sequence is TGTGCCAGCAGCTTAGGGACAGGCCCTACGGAGGAGCAGTTCTTC.